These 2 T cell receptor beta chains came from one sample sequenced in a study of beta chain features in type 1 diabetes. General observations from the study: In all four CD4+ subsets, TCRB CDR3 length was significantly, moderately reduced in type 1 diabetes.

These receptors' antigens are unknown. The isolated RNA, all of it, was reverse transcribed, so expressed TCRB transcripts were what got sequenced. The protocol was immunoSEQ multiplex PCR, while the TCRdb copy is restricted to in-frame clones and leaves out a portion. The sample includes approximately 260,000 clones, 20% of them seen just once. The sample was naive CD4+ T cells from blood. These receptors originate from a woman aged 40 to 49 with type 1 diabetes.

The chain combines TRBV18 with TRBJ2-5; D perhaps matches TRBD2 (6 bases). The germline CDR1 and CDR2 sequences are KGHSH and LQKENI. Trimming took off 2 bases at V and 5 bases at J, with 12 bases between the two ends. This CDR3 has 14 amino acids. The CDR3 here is CASSPASAAETQYF. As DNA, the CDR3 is TGTGCCAGCTCACCAGCTAGCGCTGCGGAGACCCAGTACTTC.

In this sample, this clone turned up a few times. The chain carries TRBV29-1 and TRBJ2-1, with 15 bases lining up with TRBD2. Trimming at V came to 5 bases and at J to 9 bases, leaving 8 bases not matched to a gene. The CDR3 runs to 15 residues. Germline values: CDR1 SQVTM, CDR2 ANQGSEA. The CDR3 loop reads CSVLGTSGGNGEQFF. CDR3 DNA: TGCAGCGTTCTCGGGACTAGCGGGGGGAACGGTGAGCAGTTCTTC.